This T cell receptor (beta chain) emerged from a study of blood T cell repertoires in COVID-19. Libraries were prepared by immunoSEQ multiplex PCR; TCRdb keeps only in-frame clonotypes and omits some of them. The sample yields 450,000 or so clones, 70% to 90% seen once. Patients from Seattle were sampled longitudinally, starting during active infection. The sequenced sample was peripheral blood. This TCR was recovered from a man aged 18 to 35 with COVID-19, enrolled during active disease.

CDR3 amino acids: CASSSTGTSGSAQYF. CDR3 in DNA: TGTGCCAGCAGTTCTACCGGGACTAGCGGGAGTGCGCAGTACTTC. The chain is built from TRBV28 and TRBJ2-7, with 14 bases matching TRBD2. Germline trimming cut 4 bases from V and 9 bases from J; bases unmatched to any gene: 8. CDR1 MDHEN and CDR2 SYDVKM come from the germline V gene. The CDR3 spans 15 residues.